The T cell receptor beta chain under discussion was sequenced for a study of blood T cell repertoires in COVID-19. Profiling relied on immunoSEQ multiplex PCR, and the TCRdb table lists in-frame clones only, not all of them. Of about 190,000 clones detected, more than 80% appear once; the ten largest clones hold around 0.5%. V lost 5 bases and J lost 7, with 18 bases in between. This CDR3 comprises 16 residues. The germline V gene has CDR1 SGHAT and CDR2 FQNNGV. Sequencing input: peripheral blood. The sequence derives from a man aged 45-65 years with acute or convalescent COVID-19. The V call is TRBV11-2, the J call TRBJ1-6; a possible D gene is TRBD1 (5 bases). CDR3 region: CASSPARGYQNSPLHF. CDR3 sequence (DNA): TGTGCCAGCAGCCCCGCAAGGGGCTACCAAAATTCACCCCTCCACTTT.